A few counts support the clone carrying this T cell receptor beta chain. TCRdb's table, derived via immunoSEQ multiplex PCR, lists solely in-frame clones and lacks some. The repertoire holds 19,000 or so clones, with nearly 90% as singletons. With 5 bases removed from V and 0 bases from J, the gap between germline ends came to 4 bases. Germline loops: CDR1 SNHLY, CDR2 FYNNEI. The CDR3 extends over 13 amino acids. The sample originates from a study of T cells in localized non-small cell lung cancer. The chain uses TRBV2 and TRBJ2-2; D is undetermined. This clonotype was obtained from a male donor at least 60 years old with stage II lung adenocarcinoma. The sample here was peripheral blood mononuclear cells, taken before any cancer treatment. For the CDR3, the DNA is TGTGCCAGCAGTTGGGCGAACACCGGGGAGCTGTTTTTT. Encoded protein: CASSWANTGELFF.